The text below deals with one TCR beta chain. Its antigen remains unknown. The V gene lost 1 base and the J gene lost 7 bases, with 11 bases spanning the gap. The CDR3 covers 15 residues. Germline V gives CDR1 MNHNS, CDR2 SASEGT. The TCR alpha and TCR beta cDNA libraries, bearing sample barcodes and UMIs, were generated by 5'RACE using constant-segment primers. TCRdb recomputed calls from the 5' RACE reads with MiXCR, one row per CDR3 protein. The top ten clones hold 2% to 2.5% of a sample with roughly 130,000 distinct CDR3 sequences, less than 6.5% of them seen once. The sample is drawn from a study of T-cell memory formation after mild COVID-19. Points from the study as a whole: The CD4+ clones that contracted clustered mainly within CM and EM, and the CD8+ clones concentrated in EMRA.

The TCR was taken from an adult woman who had mild COVID-19 (a few samples of this study predate the infection). Cell type and time point are not known. The chain uses TRBV6-1 and TRBJ1-6, with a weak D call TRBD1 (5 bases). The source material was PBMCs or a T cell subset sorted from them (not recorded which). The DNA for the CDR3 is TGTGCCAGCAGTGAAGTGGGGGGGGGGAATTCACCCCTCCACTTT. It codes for CASSEVGGGNSPLHF.